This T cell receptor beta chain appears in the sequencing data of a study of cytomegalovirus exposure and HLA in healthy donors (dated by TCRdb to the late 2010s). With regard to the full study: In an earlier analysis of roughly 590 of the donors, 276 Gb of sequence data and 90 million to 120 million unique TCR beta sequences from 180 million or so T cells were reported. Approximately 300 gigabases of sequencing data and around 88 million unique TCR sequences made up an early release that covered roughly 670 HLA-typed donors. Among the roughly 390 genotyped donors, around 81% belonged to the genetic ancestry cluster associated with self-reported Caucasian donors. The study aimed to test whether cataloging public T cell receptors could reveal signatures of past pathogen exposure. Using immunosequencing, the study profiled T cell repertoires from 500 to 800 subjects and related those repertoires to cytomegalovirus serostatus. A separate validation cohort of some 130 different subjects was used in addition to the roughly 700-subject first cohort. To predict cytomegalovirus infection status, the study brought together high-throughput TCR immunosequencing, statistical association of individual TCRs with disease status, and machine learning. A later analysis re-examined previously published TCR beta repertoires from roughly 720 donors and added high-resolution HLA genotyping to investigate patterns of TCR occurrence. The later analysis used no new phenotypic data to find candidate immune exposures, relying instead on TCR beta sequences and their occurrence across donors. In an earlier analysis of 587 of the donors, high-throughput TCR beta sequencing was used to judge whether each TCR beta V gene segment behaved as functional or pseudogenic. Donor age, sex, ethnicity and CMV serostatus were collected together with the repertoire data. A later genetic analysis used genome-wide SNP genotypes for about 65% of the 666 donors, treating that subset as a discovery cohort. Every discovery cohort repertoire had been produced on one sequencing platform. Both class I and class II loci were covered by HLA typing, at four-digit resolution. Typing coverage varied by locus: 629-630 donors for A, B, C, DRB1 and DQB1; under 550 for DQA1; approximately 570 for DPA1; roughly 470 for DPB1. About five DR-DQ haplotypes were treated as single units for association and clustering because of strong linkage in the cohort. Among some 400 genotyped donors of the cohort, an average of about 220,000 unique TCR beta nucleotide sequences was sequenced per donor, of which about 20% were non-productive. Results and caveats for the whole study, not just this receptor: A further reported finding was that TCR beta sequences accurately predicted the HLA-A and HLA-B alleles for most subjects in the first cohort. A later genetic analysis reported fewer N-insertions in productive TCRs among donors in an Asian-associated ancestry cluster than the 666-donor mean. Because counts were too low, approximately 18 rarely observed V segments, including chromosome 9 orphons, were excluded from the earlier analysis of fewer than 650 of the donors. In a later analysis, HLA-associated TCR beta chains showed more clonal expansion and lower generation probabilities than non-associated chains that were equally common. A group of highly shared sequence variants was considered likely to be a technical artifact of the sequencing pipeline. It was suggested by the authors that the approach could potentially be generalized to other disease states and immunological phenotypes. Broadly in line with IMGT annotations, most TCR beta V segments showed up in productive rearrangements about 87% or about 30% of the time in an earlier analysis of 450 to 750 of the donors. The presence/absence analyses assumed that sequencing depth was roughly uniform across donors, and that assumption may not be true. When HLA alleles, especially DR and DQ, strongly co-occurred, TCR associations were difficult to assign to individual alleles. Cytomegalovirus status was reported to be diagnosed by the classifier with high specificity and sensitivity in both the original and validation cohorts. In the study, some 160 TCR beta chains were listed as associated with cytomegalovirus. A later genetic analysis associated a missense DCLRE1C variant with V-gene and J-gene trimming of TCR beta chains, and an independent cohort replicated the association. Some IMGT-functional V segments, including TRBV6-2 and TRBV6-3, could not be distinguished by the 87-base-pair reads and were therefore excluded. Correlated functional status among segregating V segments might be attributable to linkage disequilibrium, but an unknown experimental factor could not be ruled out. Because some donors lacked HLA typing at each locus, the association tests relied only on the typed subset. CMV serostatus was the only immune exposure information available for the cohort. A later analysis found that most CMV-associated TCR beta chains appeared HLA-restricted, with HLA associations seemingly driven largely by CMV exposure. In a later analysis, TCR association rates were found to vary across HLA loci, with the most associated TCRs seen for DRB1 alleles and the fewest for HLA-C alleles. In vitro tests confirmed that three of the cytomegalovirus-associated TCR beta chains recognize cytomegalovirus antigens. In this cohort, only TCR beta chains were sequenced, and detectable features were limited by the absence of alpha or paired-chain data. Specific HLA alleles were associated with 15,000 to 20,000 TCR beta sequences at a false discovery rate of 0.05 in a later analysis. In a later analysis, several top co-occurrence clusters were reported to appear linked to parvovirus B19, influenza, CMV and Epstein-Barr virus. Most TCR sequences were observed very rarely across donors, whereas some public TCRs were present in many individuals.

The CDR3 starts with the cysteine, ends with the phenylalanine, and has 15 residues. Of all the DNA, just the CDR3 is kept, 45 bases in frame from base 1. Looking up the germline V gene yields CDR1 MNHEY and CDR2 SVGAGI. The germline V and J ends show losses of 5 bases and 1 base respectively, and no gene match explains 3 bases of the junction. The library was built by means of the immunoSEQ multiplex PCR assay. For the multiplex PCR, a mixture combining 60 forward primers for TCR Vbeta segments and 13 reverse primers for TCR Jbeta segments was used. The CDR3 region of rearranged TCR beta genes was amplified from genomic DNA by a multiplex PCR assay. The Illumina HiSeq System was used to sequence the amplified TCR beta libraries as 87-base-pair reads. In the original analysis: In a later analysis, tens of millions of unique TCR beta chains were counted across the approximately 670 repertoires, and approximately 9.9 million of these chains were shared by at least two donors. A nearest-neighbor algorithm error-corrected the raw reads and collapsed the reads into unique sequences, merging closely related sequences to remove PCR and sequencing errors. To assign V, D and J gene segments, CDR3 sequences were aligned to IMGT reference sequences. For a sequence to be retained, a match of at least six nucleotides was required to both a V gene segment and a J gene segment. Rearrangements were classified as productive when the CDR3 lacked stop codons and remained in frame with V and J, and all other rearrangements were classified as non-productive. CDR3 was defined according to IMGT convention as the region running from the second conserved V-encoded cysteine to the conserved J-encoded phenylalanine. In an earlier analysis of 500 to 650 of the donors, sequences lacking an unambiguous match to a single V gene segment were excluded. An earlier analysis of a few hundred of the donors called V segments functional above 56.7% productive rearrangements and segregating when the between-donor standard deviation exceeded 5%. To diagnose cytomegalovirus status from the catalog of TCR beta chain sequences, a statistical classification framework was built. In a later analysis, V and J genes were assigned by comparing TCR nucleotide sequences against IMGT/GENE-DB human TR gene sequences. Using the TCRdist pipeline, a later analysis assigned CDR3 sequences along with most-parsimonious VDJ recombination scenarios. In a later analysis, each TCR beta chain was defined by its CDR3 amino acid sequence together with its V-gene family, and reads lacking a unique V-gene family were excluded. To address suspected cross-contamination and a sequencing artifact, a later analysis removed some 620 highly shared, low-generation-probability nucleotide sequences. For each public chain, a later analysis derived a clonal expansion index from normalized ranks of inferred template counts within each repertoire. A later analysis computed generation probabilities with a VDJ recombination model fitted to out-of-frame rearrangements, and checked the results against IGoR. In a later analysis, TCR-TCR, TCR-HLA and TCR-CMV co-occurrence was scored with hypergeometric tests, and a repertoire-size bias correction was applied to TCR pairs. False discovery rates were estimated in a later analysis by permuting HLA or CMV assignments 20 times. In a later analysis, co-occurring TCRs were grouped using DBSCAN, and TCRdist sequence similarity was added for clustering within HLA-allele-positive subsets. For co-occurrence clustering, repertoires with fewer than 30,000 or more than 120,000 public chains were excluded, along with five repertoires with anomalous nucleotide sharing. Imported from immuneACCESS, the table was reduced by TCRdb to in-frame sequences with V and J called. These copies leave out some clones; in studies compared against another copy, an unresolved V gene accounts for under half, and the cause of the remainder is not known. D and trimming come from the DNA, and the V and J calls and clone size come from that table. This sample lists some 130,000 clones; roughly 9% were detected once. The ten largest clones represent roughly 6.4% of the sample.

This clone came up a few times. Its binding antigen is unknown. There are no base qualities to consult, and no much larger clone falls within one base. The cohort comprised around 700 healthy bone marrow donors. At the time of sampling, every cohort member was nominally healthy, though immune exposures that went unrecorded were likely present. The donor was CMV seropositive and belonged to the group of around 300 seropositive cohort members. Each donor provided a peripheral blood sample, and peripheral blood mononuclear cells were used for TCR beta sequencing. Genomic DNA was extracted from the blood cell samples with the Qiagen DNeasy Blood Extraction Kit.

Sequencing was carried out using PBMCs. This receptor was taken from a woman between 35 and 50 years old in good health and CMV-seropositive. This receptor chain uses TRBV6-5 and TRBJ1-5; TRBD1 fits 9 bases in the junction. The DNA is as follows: TGTGCCAGCAGTGGGACAGGGAAGAGCAATCAGCCCCAGCATTTT. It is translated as CASSGTGKSNQPQHF.